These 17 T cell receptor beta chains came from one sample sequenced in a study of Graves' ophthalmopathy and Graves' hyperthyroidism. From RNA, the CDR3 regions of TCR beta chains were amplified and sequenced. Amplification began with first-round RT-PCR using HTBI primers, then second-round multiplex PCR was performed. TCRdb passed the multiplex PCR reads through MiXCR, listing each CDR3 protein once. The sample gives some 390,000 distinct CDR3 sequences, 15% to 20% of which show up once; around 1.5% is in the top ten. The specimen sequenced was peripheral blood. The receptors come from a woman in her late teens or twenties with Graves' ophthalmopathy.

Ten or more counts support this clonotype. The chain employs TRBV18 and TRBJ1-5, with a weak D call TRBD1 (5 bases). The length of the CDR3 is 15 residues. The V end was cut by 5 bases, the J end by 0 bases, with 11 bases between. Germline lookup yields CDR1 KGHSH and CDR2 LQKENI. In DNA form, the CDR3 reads TGTGCCAGCTCAGCCCCTGGGGGTAGCAATCAGCCCCAGCATTTT. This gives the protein CASSAPGGSNQPQHF. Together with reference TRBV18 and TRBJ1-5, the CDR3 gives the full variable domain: NAGVMQNPRHLVRRRGQEARLRCSPMKGHSHVYWYRQLPEEGLKFMVYLQKENIIDESGMPKERFSAEFPKEGPSILRIQQVVRGDSAAYFCASSAPGGSNQPQHFGDGTRLSIL.

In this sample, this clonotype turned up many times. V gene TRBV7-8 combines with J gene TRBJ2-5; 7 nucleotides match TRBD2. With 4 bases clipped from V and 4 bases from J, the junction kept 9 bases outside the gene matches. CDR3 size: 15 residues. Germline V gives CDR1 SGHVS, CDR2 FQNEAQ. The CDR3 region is CASSSRGGEGETQYF. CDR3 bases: TGTGCCAGCAGCTCCCGCGGGGGTGAAGGAGAGACCCAGTACTTC.

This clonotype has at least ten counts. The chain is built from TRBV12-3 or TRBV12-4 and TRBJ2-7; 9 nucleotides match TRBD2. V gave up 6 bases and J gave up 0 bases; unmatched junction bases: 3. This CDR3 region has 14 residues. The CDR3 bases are TGTGCCAGCAGCCTAGCGGGGAACTCCTACGAGCAGTACTTC. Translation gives CASSLAGNSYEQYF.

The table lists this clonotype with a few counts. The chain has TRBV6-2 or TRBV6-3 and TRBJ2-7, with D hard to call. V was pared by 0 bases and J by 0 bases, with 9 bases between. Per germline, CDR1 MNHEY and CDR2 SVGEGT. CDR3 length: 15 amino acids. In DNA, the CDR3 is TGTGCCAGCAGTTACTCGGGTCCTAGCTCCTACGAGCAGTACTTC. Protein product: CASSYSGPSSYEQYF.

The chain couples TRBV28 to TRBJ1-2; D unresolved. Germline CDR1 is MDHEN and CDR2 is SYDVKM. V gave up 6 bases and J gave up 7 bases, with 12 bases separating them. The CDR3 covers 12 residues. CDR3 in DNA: TGTGCCAGCAGCCCCGCTATAGCTGGCTACACCTTC. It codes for CASSPAIAGYTF.

This chain's CDR3 is CASSLGRSETQYF. CDR3 bases: TGTGCCAGCAGCTTGGGAAGAAGCGAGACCCAGTACTTC. V is TRBV5-6 and J is TRBJ2-5, with D unresolved. CDR1 SGHDT and CDR2 YYEEEE come from the germline V gene. The CDR3 covers 13 residues. Trimming removed 0 bases at V and 5 bases at J, with 8 bases between.

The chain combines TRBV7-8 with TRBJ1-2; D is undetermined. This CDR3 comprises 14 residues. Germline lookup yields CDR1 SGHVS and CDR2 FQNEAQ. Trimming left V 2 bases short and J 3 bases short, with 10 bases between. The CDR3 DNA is TGTGCCAGCAGCTTAAGGAGGCCAGACTATGGCTACACCTTC. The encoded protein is CASSLRRPDYGYTF. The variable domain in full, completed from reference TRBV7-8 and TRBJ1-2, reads GAGVSQSPRYKVAKRGQDVALRCDPISGHVSLFWYQQALGQGPEFLTYFQNEAQLDKSGLPSDRFFAERPEGSVSTLKIQRTQQEDSAVYLCASSLRRPDYGYTFGSGTRLTVV.

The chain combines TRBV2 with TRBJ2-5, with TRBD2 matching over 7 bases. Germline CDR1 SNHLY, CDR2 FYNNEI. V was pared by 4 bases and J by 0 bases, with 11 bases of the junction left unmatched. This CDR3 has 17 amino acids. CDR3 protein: CASSGSSGRAYQETQYF. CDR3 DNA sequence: TGTGCCAGCAGTGGCTCGTCTGGGAGGGCCTACCAAGAGACCCAGTACTTC.

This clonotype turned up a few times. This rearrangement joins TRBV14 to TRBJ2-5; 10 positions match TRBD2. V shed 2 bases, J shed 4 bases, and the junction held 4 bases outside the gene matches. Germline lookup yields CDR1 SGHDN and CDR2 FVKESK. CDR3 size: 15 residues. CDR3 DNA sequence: TGTGCCAGCAGCCAATCAGCGGGGGGGCGAGAGACCCAGTACTTC. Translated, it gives CASSQSAGGRETQYF.

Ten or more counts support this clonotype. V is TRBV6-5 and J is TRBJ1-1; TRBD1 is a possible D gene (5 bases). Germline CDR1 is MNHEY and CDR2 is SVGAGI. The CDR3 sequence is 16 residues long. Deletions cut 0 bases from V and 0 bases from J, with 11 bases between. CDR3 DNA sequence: TGTGCCAGCAGTTACTCCCCAAGACAGATGAACACTGAAGCTTTCTTT. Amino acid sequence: CASSYSPRQMNTEAFF.

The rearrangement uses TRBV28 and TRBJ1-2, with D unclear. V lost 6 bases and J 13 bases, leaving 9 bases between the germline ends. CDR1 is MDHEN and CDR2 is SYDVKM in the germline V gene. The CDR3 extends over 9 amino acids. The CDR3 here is CASSLLFTF. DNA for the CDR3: TGTGCCAGCAGCTTGCTTTTCACCTTC.

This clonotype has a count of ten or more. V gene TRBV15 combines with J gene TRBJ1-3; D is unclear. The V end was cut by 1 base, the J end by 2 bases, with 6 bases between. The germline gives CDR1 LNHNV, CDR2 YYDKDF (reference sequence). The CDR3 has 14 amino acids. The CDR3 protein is CATSRGVPGNTIYF. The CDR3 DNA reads TGTGCCACCAGCAGAGGGGTCCCTGGAAACACCATATATTTT.

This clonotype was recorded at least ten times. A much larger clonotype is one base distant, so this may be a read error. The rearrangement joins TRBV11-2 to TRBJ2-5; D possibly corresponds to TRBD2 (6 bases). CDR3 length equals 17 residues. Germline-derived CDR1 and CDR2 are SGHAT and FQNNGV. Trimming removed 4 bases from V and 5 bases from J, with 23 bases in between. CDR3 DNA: TGTGCCAGCAGCTCAACCCCTCGGGGGATCCAGGATGAGACCCAGTACTTC. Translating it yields CASSSTPRGIQDETQYF.

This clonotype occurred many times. The CDR3 sequence: CASSGNRQGNTEAFF. The CDR3 DNA reads TGCGCCAGCAGCGGGAATCGACAGGGGAACACTGAAGCTTTCTTT. The rearrangement uses TRBV5-1 and TRBJ1-1, with TRBD1 matching over 7 bases. With 4 bases clipped from V and 1 base from J, the junction kept 7 bases outside the gene matches. The CDR3 is made up of 15 amino acids. Germline V gives CDR1 SGHRS, CDR2 YFSETQ.

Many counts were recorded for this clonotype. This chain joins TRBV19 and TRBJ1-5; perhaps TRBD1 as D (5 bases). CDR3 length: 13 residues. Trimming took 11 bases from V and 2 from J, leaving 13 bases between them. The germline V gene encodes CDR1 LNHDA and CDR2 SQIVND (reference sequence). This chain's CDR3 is CAAGWGGNQPQHF. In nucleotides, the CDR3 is TGTGCCGCTGGGTGGGGGGGCAATCAGCCCCAGCATTTT.

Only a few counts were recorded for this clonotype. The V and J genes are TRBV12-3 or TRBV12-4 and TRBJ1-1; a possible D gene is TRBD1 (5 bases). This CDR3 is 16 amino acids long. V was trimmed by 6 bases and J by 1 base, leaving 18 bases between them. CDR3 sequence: CASRFIGGGENTEAFF. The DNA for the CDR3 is TGTGCCAGCAGATTCATTGGTGGGGGGGAGAACACTGAAGCTTTCTTT.

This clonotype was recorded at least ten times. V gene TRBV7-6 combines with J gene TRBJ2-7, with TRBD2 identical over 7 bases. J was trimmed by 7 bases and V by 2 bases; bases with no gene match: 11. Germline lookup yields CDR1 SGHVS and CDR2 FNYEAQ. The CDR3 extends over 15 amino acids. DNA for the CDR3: TGTGCCAGCAGCTTACCCAGCGGGGCAAGGGATGAGCAGTACTTC. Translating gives CASSLPSGARDEQYF.